This section outlines one TCR beta chain sequence together with its context. Its antigen is currently unknown. This specimen belongs to a study of cytomegalovirus exposure and HLA in healthy donors. Study-level findings and limits: TCR beta V- and J-gene trimming, according to a later analysis, was linked to a missense DCLRE1C variant. In a later analysis, DRB1 alleles had the most associated TCRs; HLA-C alleles the fewest. Data from an earlier analysis indicated that most TCR beta V segments were productive either about 90% or about 30% of the time.

Use of 60 Vbeta and 13 Jbeta primers characterized the PCR. The repertoire was sequenced with immunoSEQ multiplex PCR; TCRdb's copy has only in-frame clones and lacks some. The top ten hold 1.5% to 2% of the sample, which has hundreds of thousands of clones, around 79% seen once. The ends were cut back, 5 bases at V and 4 bases at J, with 12 bases in the middle. This CDR3 spans 14 amino acids. Germline lookup yields CDR1 SGHKS and CDR2 YYEKEE (reference sequence). The sample was PBMCs. The receptor was derived from a male donor in good health and CMV-seronegative. The chain employs TRBV5-5 and TRBJ1-4, with D possibly matching TRBD1 (5 bases). Here the CDR3 reads CASSPSRVNEKLFF. The CDR3 DNA follows: TGTGCCAGCAGTCCCTCCAGGGTTAATGAAAAACTGTTTTTT. The full variable domain, rest sourced from reference TRBV5-5 and TRBJ1-4, is DAGVTQSPTHLIKTRGQQVTLRCSPISGHKSVSWYQQVLGQGPQFIFQYYEKEERGRGNFPDRFSARQFPNYSSELNVNALLLGDSALYLCASSPSRVNEKLFFGSGTQLSVL.